This T cell receptor (beta chain) derives from a study of cytomegalovirus exposure and HLA in healthy donors. Whole-study findings and limits: In a later analysis, an Asian-associated ancestry cluster reportedly showed fewer N-insertions than the 666-donor mean. Indistinguishability led to the exclusion of some V segments, TRBV6-2 and TRBV6-3 included. An analysis that was carried out later associated 17,000 or so TCR beta sequences with HLA alleles at 0.05 false discovery rate. Later analysis demonstrated an association between a missense DCLRE1C variant and TCR beta V- and J-gene trimming.

Primers: 60 Vbeta forward and 13 Jbeta reverse. Sequencing used immunoSEQ multiplex PCR; TCRdb keeps in-frame clones, though not all of them. The profile shows more than 150,000 clones, roughly 88% of them singletons. Germline CDR1 MDHEN, CDR2 SYDVKM. V lost 4 bases, J lost 0 bases, and 10 bases lay in between. The CDR3 spans 15 residues. In this sample, this clone turned up a few times. Its antigen is not known. Sequenced input: PBMCs. J is TRBJ1-3 and V is TRBV28; D unclear. The receptor's source is a young man in good health and CMV-seropositive. CDR3 sequence reads: CASSWSSFSGNTIYF. CDR3 sequence (DNA): TGTGCCAGCAGTTGGAGTAGCTTCTCTGGAAACACCATATATTTT.